The sequence of this T cell receptor beta chain was determined in a study of shared clonotypes between healthy human individuals. This CDR3 is built from 15 residues. Trimming pared 4 bases from V and 0 bases from J, leaving 12 bases between. From germline, CDR1 is SGHDT and CDR2 YYEEEE. Worth noting for this clone: Its cognate antigen is unknown.

Study results and caveats: Generation probability values for non-shared clonotypes were lower than those for clonotypes shared by all four donors.

CD45RO-negative CD8 cells positively selected for CCR7 made up the naive population, which excluded terminally differentiated effector memory CD45RA+ cells. All the donors were Caucasian adults who lived in Nashville, Tennessee. TCRdb's copy holds only in-frame clones and misses some; the assay was immunoSEQ multiplex PCR. This table has over 2,000,000 clones, 80% to 95% appearing once. The sequenced material came from naive CD8+ T cells from PBMCs. The TCR originated in a man aged 18 to 29 in good health. Some clones in this sample may be carry-over from other donors' samples. This rearrangement joins TRBV5-6 to TRBJ2-3; D is perhaps TRBD1 (6 bases). The CDR3 reads CASSPEGDSTDTQYF. The CDR3 DNA sequence: TGTGCCAGCAGCCCCGAGGGGGATAGCACAGATACGCAGTATTTT.